This TCR beta chain was recorded in a study of vaccination and CD4 T cells after COVID-19. Study background: Participants, all vaccine recipients, received two doses of either BNT162b2 or mRNA-1273.

Whole-study results and caveats: Among convalescent patients, a median roughly 88% of reactive clones emerged only after vaccination. The great majority, 304 of 307 vaccine-specific clones, proved spike mono-reactive in convalescent patients.

The CDR3 has 12 amino acids. V lost 4 bases, J lost 1 base, and 5 bases lay in between. Looked up from germline, CDR1 is SGHNT and CDR2 is YYREEE (reference sequence). Oncomine TCR Beta short-read sequencing was applied to DNA from cultured CD4+ T cells. TCRdb ran MiXCR on the PCR reads and lists one entry per CDR3 protein. The table shows about 28,000 distinct CDR3 sequences, with approximately 66% occurring only once. Treatment: roughly 10-day PBMC culture with coronavirus spike peptide pools or control peptides (ViraFEST assay). In the case of this clonotype: What it binds is not known.

The TCR originated in a human donor who received a COVID-19 vaccine. The material sequenced was CD4+ T cells from blood, cultured in vitro, taken after SARS-CoV-2 vaccination. V gene TRBV5-4 combines with J gene TRBJ2-5, with unresolved D. The CDR3 coding sequence is TGTGCCAGCAGCCTTAGCCAAGAGACCCAGTACTTC. Its translation is CASSLSQETQYF.